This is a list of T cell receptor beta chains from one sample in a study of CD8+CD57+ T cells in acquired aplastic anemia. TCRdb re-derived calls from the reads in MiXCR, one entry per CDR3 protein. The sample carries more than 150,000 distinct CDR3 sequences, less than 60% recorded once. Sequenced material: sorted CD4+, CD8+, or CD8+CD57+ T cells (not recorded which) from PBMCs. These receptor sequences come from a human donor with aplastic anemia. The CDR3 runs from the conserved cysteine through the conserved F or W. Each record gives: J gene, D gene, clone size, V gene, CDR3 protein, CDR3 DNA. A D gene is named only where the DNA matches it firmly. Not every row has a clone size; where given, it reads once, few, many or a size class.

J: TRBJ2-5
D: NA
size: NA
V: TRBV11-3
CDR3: CASSRRTCDGETQYF
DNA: TGTGCCAGCAGCCGGCGGACATGTGACGGGGAGACCCAGTACTTC

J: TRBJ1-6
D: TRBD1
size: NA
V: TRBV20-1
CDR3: CSARDRTGYSPLHF
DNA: TGCAGTGCTAGAGATAGGACAGGTTACTCACCCCTCCACTTT

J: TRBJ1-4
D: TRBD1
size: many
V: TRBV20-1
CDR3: CSALQGGEKLFF
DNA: TGCAGTGCTCTACAGGGGGGGGAAAAACTGTTTTTT

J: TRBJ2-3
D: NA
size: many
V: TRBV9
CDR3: CASSVETISTDTQYF
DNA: TGTGCCAGCAGCGTAGAGACCATAAGCACAGATACGCAGTATTTT

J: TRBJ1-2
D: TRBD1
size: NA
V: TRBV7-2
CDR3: CASSVRQGDYGYTF
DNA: TGTGCCAGCAGCGTCAGACAGGGGGACTATGGCTACACCTTC

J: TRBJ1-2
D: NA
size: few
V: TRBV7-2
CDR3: CASSPQGYGYTF
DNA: TGTGCCAGCAGCCCCCAGGGATATGGCTACACCTTC

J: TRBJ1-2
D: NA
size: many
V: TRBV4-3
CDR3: CASSQDVLDGYTF
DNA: TGCGCCAGCAGCCAAGATGTCCTGGATGGCTACACCTTC

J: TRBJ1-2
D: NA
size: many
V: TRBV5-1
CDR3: CASSLSVGQGSSGYTF
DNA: TGCGCCAGCAGCTTATCTGTCGGGCAGGGGTCGTCGGGCTACACCTTC

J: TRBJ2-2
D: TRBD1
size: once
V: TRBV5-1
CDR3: CASSRDRGNGELFF
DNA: TGCGCCAGCAGCAGGGACAGGGGTAACGGGGAGCTGTTTTTT

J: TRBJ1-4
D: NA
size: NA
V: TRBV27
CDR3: CASSLGRSSTNEKLFF
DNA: TGTGCCAGCAGTTTAGGCAGGAGCTCAACTAATGAAAAACTGTTTTTT

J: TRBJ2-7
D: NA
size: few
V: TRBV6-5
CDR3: CASSSTGFGQYF
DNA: TGTGCCAGCAGTTCGACAGGTTTCGGGCAGTACTTC

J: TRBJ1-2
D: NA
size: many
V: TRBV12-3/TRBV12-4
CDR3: CASSLGGRPYGYTF
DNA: TGTGCCAGCAGTTTGGGTGGGCGCCCCTATGGCTACACCTTC

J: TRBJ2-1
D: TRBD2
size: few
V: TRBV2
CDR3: CASRVGERENNEQFF
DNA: TGTGCCAGCCGCGTGGGAGAGCGGGAGAACAATGAGCAGTTCTTC

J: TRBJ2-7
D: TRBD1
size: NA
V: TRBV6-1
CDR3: CASSAGRDSDEQYF
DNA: TGTGCCAGCAGTGCGGGACGGGACAGCGACGAGCAGTACTTC

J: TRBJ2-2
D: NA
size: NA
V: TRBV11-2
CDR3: CASSLESGATGELFF
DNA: TGTGCCAGCAGCTTAGAGTCGGGGGCGACCGGGGAGCTGTTTTTT

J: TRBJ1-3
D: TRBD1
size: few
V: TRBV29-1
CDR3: CSVVAGGGIAGNTIYF
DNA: TGCAGCGTTGTAGCAGGGGGGGGAATCGCTGGAAACACCATATATTTT

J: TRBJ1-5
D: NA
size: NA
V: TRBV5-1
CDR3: CASRSGPLGGQPQHF
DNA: TGCGCCAGCAGATCGGGACCTTTGGGAGGTCAGCCCCAGCATTTT

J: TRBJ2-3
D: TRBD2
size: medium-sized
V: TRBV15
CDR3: CATSRATSGSLGTQYF
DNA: TGTGCCACCAGCAGAGCGACTAGCGGAAGCTTGGGTACGCAGTATTTT

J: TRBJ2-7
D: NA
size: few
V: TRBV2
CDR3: CASSGQTYEQYF
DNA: TGTGCCAGCAGTGGACAGACGTACGAGCAGTACTTC

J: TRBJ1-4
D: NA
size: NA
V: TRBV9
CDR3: CASSVDSGSEKLFF
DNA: TGTGCCAGCAGCGTAGATTCGGGTTCCGAAAAACTGTTTTTT

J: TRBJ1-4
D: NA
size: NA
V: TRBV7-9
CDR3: CASSIGEKLFF
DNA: TGTGCCAGCAGCATCGGAGAAAAACTGTTTTTT

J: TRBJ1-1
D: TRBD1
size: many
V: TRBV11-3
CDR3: CASSLTGGVTEAFF
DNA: TGTGCCAGCAGCTTAACAGGGGGCGTCACTGAAGCTTTCTTT

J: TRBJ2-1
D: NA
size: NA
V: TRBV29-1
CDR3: CSVETGHEQFF
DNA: TGCAGCGTTGAGACAGGTCATGAGCAGTTCTTC

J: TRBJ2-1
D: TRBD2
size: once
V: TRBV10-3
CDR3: CAISESREDYNEQFF
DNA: TGTGCCATCAGTGAGTCACGGGAGGACTACAATGAGCAGTTCTTC

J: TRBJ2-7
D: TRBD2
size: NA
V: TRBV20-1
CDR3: CSARADEPGTSGYYEQYF
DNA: TGCAGTGCTAGAGCCGATGAACCCGGGACTAGCGGATACTACGAGCAGTACTTC

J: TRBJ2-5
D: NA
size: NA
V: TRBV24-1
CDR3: CATSDFTRDQETQYF
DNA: TGTGCCACCAGTGATTTTACCAGGGACCAAGAGACCCAGTACTTC

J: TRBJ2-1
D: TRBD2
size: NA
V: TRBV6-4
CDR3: CASSGDPETGGQFF
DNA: TGTGCCAGCAGTGGAGATCCTGAAACGGGGGGGCAGTTCTTC

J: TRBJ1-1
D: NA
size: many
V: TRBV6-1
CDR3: CASSEVGGRTEAFF
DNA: TGTGCCAGCAGTGAAGTGGGGGGCCGCACTGAAGCTTTCTTT

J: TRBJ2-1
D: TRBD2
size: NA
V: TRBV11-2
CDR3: CASSFPRTSGGDNEQFF
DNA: TGTGCCAGCAGCTTTCCTCGAACTAGCGGGGGGGATAATGAGCAGTTCTTC

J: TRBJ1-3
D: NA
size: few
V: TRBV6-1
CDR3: CASSPGTITSGNTIYF
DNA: TGTGCCAGCAGTCCCGGGACAATTACCTCTGGAAACACCATATATTTT

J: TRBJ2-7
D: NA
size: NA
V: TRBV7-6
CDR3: CASATIYEQYF
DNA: TGTGCCAGCGCCACCATCTACGAGCAGTACTTC

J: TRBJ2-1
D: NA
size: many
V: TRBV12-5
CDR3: CASGLVNDNEQFF
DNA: TGTGCTAGTGGTTTGGTCAATGACAATGAGCAGTTCTTC

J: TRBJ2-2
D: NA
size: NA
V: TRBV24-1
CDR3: CATSDSTVNTGELFF
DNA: TGTGCCACCAGTGACTCCACAGTGAACACCGGGGAGCTGTTTTTT

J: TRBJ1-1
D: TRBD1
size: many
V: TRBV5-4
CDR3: CASSLAGGIMNTEAFF
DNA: TGTGCCAGCAGCTTGGCAGGGGGCATTATGAACACTGAAGCTTTCTTT

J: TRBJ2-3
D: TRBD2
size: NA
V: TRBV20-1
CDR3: CSAREAGGYTDTQYF
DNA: TGCAGTGCTAGAGAAGCGGGGGGGTACACAGATACGCAGTATTTT

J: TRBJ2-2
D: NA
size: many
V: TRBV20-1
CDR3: CSASGLQNTGELFF
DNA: TGCAGTGCTTCAGGGCTTCAGAACACCGGGGAGCTGTTTTTT

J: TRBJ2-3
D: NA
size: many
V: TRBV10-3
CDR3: CAISREERMGDTQYF
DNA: TGTGCCATCAGTCGAGAAGAGCGGATGGGAGATACGCAGTATTTT

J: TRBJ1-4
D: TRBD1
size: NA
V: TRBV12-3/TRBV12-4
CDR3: CASSYRGSEKLFF
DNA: TGTGCCAGCAGTTACAGGGGTAGTGAAAAACTGTTTTTT

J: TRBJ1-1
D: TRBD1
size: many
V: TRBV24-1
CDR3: CATSQGAFTEAFF
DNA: TGTGCCACCAGTCAGGGGGCTTTTACTGAAGCTTTCTTT

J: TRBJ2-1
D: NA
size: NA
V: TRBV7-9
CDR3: CASTEGSYNEQFF
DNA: TGTGCCAGCACGGAAGGCTCCTACAATGAGCAGTTCTTC

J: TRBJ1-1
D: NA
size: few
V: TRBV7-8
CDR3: CASSFKLLTEAFF
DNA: TGTGCCAGCAGCTTTAAGTTGCTCACTGAAGCTTTCTTT

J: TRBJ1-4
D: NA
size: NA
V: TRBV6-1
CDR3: CASSEGGGYNEKLFF
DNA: TGTGCCAGCAGTGAAGGCGGGGGATATAATGAAAAACTGTTTTTT

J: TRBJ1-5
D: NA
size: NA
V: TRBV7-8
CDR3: CASSLAGSSNQPQHF
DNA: TGTGCCAGCAGCTTAGCCGGAAGTAGCAATCAGCCCCAGCATTTT

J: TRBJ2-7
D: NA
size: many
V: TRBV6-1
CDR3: CASRNDPGPSYEQYF
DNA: TGTGCCAGCCGAAACGATCCGGGACCCTCCTACGAGCAGTACTTC

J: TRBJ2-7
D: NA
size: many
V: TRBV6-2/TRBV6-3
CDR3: CASIYWRTSSYEQYF
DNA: TGTGCCAGCATCTACTGGCGGACGAGCTCCTACGAGCAGTACTTC

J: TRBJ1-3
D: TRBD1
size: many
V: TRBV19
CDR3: CASSIPRTGMKLGNTIYF
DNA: TGTGCCAGTAGTATCCCTCGGACAGGGATGAAGTTAGGAAACACCATATATTTT